This entry lists 27 T cell receptor beta chains sequenced from one sample in a study of T cells in Graves' hyperthyroidism and ophthalmopathy. Amplified TCR beta CDR3 regions came from RNA transcripts. The primer set for the first-round RT-PCR of the TCR CDR3 was HTBI. MiXCR, applied by TCRdb to the multiplex PCR reads, yields one record per CDR3 protein. Among around 580,000 distinct CDR3 sequences listed, around 42% were seen once. Sequencing was carried out using peripheral blood or thyroid tissue (not recorded which). These receptors were taken from a woman younger than 35 with Graves' hyperthyroidism.

This clonotype was seen once. Possible read error: a much larger clone is one base away. The chain couples TRBV9 to TRBJ2-7; D possibly corresponds to TRBD2 (5 bases). Per germline, CDR1 SGDLS and CDR2 YYNGEE. This CDR3 region has 15 residues. The ends were cut back, 0 bases at V and 3 bases at J, with 13 bases in the middle. The CDR3 spells CASSVGTEGFYEQYF. The CDR3 coding sequence is TGTGCCAGCAGCGTAGGAACCGAGGGATTCTACGAGCAGTACTTC.

This chain connects TRBV20-1 to TRBJ2-5; 11 bases align to TRBD2. In germline, CDR1 is DFQATT, CDR2 SNEGSKA (reference sequence). CDR3 size: 17 residues. J gave up 2 bases and V 6 bases, and 14 bases lay outside the gene matches. CDR3 coding DNA: TGCAGTGCCAGCAGCCCGGGACTAGCGGAAGTTCAAGAGACCCAGTACTTC. As protein: CSASSPGLAEVQETQYF.

There are many counts of this clonotype. The chain recombines TRBV6-1 with TRBJ2-7; perhaps D is TRBD1 or TRBD2 (5 bases each). Trimming shortened V by 4 bases and J by 1 base, and 11 bases separated the two germline ends. Germline V gene data show CDR1 as MNHNS and CDR2 as SASEGT. The CDR3 is 14 amino acids. The CDR3 nucleotides are TGTGCCAGCAGTGTACGGGACGCTTCCTACGAGCAGTACTTC. This encodes CASSVRDASYEQYF.

This clonotype appeared many times. This sequence joins TRBV29-1 and TRBJ1-1; the D gene is possibly TRBD1 (5 bases). V shed 8 bases and J shed 0 bases, with 13 bases lying between them. Germline CDR1 SQVTM, CDR2 ANQGSEA. The CDR3 is 13 amino acids. CDR3 nucleotide sequence: TGCAGCAGCCGACAGCGGTTGAACACTGAAGCTTTCTTT. Protein product: CSSRQRLNTEAFF. Complete variable domain (other parts from reference TRBV29-1 and TRBJ1-1): SAVISQKPSRDICQRGTSLTIQCQVDSQVTMMFWYRQQPGQSLTLIATANQGSEATYESGFVIDKFPISRPNLTFSTLTVSNMSPEDSSIYLCSSRQRLNTEAFFGQGTRLTVV.

This clonotype was found many times. This chain connects TRBV7-2 to TRBJ2-7; D remains unclear. V shed 3 bases and J shed 3 bases, with 6 bases lying between them. The germline CDR1 and CDR2 sequences are SGHTA and FQGNSA. The CDR3 is 12 residues long. This chain's CDR3 is CASSFQNYEQYF. In DNA, the CDR3 is TGTGCCAGCAGCTTCCAGAACTACGAGCAGTACTTC.

This chain links TRBV7-8 with TRBJ2-5; TRBD2 might be the D (6 bases). CDR1 SGHVS and CDR2 FQNEAQ come from the germline V gene. The CDR3 extends over 14 amino acids. V was trimmed by 4 bases and J by 3 bases, leaving 12 bases between them. The CDR3 sequence is CASSSGLSKETQYF. The CDR3 DNA reads TGTGCCAGCAGCTCGGGACTCAGCAAAGAGACCCAGTACTTC.

J is TRBJ1-4 and V is TRBV29-1; D is uncertain. Trimming stripped 6 bases from V and 7 bases from J, with 9 bases between. There are 11 residues in the CDR3. Per the germline V gene, CDR1 is SQVTM and CDR2 is ANQGSEA. CDR3 sequence: CSVLWGEKLFF. The DNA for the CDR3 is TGCAGCGTCCTATGGGGTGAAAAACTGTTTTTT.

This chain uses TRBV2 with TRBJ2-7, with D unresolved. Trimming took 5 bases from V and 5 from J, leaving 10 bases between them. This CDR3 has 12 residues. The V gene's germline CDR1 is SNHLY and CDR2 FYNNEI. The CDR3 is CASSPTWDEQYF. The DNA for the CDR3 is TGTGCCAGCAGTCCGACTTGGGACGAGCAGTACTTC.

There are many counts of this clonotype. The junction departs from the called germline gene at one end, perhaps through a read error. This rearrangement joins TRBV19 to TRBJ1-4; D gene ambiguous. This CDR3 is built from 11 residues. Per the germline V gene, CDR1 is LNHDA and CDR2 is SQIVND (reference sequence). The CDR3 protein is CASSTNEKLFF. The CDR3 DNA is TGTGCCAGCAGTACTAATGAAAAACTGTTTTTT.

In its sample, this clonotype was seen many times. The chain combines TRBV2 with TRBJ2-2; 7 positions match TRBD2. Germline V lookup: CDR1 SNHLY, CDR2 FYNNEI. The CDR3 extends over 14 amino acids. In DNA form, the CDR3 reads TGTGTATGGCGGGAGATAGGTGACACCGGGGAGCTGTTTTTT. It is translated as CVWREIGDTGELFF.

About this clonotype itself: This is likely a read error, given that the CDR3 carries no conserved phenylalanine or tryptophan at its end. It is unclear where the CDR3 begins or ends on the DNA, so no DNA is shown, and the CDR3 is as TCRdb lists it. V and J are TRBV10-3 and TRBJ2-2. The germline gives CDR1 ENHRY, CDR2 SYGVKD. The CDR3 totals 9 residues, both ends included. The CDR3 protein is CALKGEAFD.

This clonotype was found many times. This sequence joins TRBV7-6 and TRBJ2-6; 10 nucleotides line up with TRBD2. This CDR3 has 17 amino acids. V was clipped by 5 bases and J by 0 bases; unmatched bases: 4. CDR1 SGHVS and CDR2 FNYEAQ come from the germline V gene. CDR3 nucleotide sequence: TGTGCCAGCAGCCGTTTAGCGGGGGGCTCTGGGGCCAACGTCCTGACTTTC. Translated: CASSRLAGGSGANVLTF.

This clonotype was observed at least ten times. CDR3 sequence: CASSLAVSQMNEQYF. CDR3 nucleotides: TGCGCCAGCAGCTTGGCGGTCAGCCAGATGAACGAGCAGTACTTC. The chain recombines TRBV5-1 with TRBJ2-7, with D uncertain. The CDR3 contains 15 residues. Per the germline V gene, CDR1 is SGHRS and CDR2 is YFSETQ. The V and J ends lost 0 bases and 5 bases respectively, with 15 bases between them.

The chain links TRBV7-8 to TRBJ2-6; D unresolved. V lost 5 bases and J lost 12, with 8 bases in between. The CDR3 covers 11 residues. Per the germline V gene, CDR1 is SGHVS and CDR2 is FQNEAQ. CDR3 sequence (DNA): TGTGCCAGCAGCCAATCTAGCGTCCTGACTTTC. Protein: CASSQSSVLTF.

The chain has TRBV12-3 or TRBV12-4 and TRBJ2-1, with 11 bases matching TRBD2. With V trimmed by 3 bases and J by 7 bases, 2 bases remained unmatched. The CDR3 has 14 residues. CDR3 in DNA: TGTGCCAGCAGTTTCTCTAGCGGGAGGAATGAGCAGTTCTTC. This translates into CASSFSSGRNEQFF.

This clonotype has ten or more counts. The chain joins TRBV9 to TRBJ1-4; TRBD1 is a possible D gene (5 bases). Per the germline V gene, CDR1 is SGDLS and CDR2 is YYNGEE. The CDR3 length is 14 residues. V was trimmed by 1 base and J by 8 bases, leaving 12 bases between them. Here the CDR3 DNA reads TGTGCCAGCAGCGTAAGGCAGGGTCCGGAAAAACTGTTTTTT. Translated: CASSVRQGPEKLFF.

This clonotype was picked up many times. The chain's CDR3 is CSVQARTQNQPQHF. The CDR3 DNA reads as TGCAGCGTCCAAGCCCGGACCCAAAATCAGCCCCAGCATTTT. This sequence joins TRBV29-1 and TRBJ1-5, with D hard to call. V lost 6 bases and J 4 bases, leaving 16 bases between the germline ends. CDR1 and CDR2 from the germline V gene are SQVTM and ANQGSEA. The CDR3 extends over 14 amino acids.

This clonotype was picked up many times. The J gene is TRBJ1-4, the V gene TRBV4-1; D unresolved. From germline, CDR1 is MGHRA and CDR2 YSYEKL. Between the trimmed V and J ends, which lost 2 bases and 7 bases, there was a span of 8 bases. This CDR3 region has 13 residues. CDR3 bases: TGCGCCAGCAGCCAACGGGGTATTGAAAAACTGTTTTTT. Translated, it gives CASSQRGIEKLFF.

At least ten counts were recorded for this clonotype. The chain employs TRBV20-1 and TRBJ1-1, with D perhaps matching TRBD1 (5 bases). Trimming cost V 4 bases and J 5 bases, with 11 bases left between them. Per germline, CDR1 DFQATT and CDR2 SNEGSKA (reference sequence). The CDR3 covers 12 residues. CDR3 loop: CSATVRGTEAFF. The CDR3 region has the DNA TGCAGTGCTACGGTCCGGGGGACTGAAGCTTTCTTT.

In its sample, this clonotype was seen a few times. The rearrangement links TRBV15 to TRBJ2-3, with D hard to call. CDR1 and CDR2 from the germline V gene are LNHNV and YYDKDF (reference sequence). The V and J ends lost 1 base and 1 base respectively, with 6 bases between them. The CDR3 has 14 amino acids. CDR3 sequence: CATSRGTGTDTQYF. In nucleotides, the CDR3 is TGTGCCACCAGCAGAGGGACCGGCACAGATACGCAGTATTTT.

This rearrangement joins TRBV7-9 to TRBJ1-2, with D possibly TRBD1 on 5 matching bases. Per the germline V gene, CDR1 is SEHNR and CDR2 is FQNEAQ (reference sequence). V was clipped by 2 bases and J by 6 bases, with 13 bases between them. This CDR3 contains 14 residues. CDR3: CASSLSGKVDGYTF. In DNA, the CDR3 is TGTGCCAGCAGCTTATCAGGGAAGGTGGATGGCTACACCTTC.

This clonotype came up many times. The rearrangement uses TRBV5-6 and TRBJ1-5, with D possibly being TRBD1 (5 bases). Germline V lookup: CDR1 SGHDT, CDR2 YYEEEE. The length of the CDR3 is 19 residues. V shed 0 bases and J shed 2 bases, with 21 bases lying between them. Written as DNA, the CDR3 is TGTGCCAGCAGCTTGGCCCATCCGCAGGGTTCGTGGGGCAATCAGCCCCAGCATTTT. The encoded protein is CASSLAHPQGSWGNQPQHF.

The sample holds a few counts of this clonotype. A much larger clone lies a single base off, so this may be a read error. CDR3 protein: CSAASNLNGQFF. The CDR3 DNA reads TGCAGTGCCGCCTCTAACCTCAATGGGCAGTTCTTC. This chain uses TRBV20-1 with TRBJ2-7, with D unclear. The J call is doubtful: the DNA matches TRBJ2-1 better. Germline CDR1 reads DFQATT; CDR2 reads SNEGSKA (reference sequence). The CDR3 is 12 residues long.

This clonotype was seen more than once but under ten times. This chain uses TRBV20-1 with TRBJ2-2, with D tentatively TRBD1 or TRBD2 (5 bases each). V was clipped by 1 base and J by 2 bases, with 14 bases between them. The CDR3 length is 16 residues. Germline CDR1 is DFQATT and CDR2 is SNEGSKA (reference sequence). In DNA, the CDR3 is TGCAGTGCTAGAGTCTTGGGGGAATTAAACACCGGGGAGCTGTTTTTT. This sequence encodes CSARVLGELNTGELFF.

The chain carries TRBV6-1 and TRBJ1-5; 8 bases agree with TRBD1. V gave up 1 base and J gave up 2 bases; unmatched junction bases: 4. The CDR3 is 16 residues long. Germline V gives CDR1 MNHNS, CDR2 SASEGT. The CDR3: CASSEGTGNGNQPQHF. In DNA, the CDR3 is TGTGCCAGCAGTGAAGGGACAGGGAACGGCAATCAGCCCCAGCATTTT.

This chain joins TRBV6-6 and TRBJ1-2, with D maybe TRBD1 (6 bases). Trimming pared 4 bases from V and 4 bases from J, leaving 13 bases between. CDR1 is MNHNY and CDR2 is SVGAGI in the germline V gene (reference sequence). This CDR3 has 14 amino acids. This CDR3 reads CASSLAGAAYGYTF. The CDR3 nucleotides are TGTGCCAGCAGTTTGGCGGGGGCCGCCTATGGCTACACCTTC.

This clonotype was seen at least ten times. The V gene is TRBV4-2, the J gene TRBJ2-7; TRBD2 matches at 12 bases. This CDR3 is built from 15 residues. Germline CDR1 LGHNA, CDR2 YNFKEQ. Trimming removed 3 bases from V and 5 bases from J; junction bases left unmatched: 5. CDR3 coding DNA: TGTGCCAGCAGCCAGTACCTAGCGGGAGGGGACGAGCAGTACTTC. Translating gives CASSQYLAGGDEQYF.